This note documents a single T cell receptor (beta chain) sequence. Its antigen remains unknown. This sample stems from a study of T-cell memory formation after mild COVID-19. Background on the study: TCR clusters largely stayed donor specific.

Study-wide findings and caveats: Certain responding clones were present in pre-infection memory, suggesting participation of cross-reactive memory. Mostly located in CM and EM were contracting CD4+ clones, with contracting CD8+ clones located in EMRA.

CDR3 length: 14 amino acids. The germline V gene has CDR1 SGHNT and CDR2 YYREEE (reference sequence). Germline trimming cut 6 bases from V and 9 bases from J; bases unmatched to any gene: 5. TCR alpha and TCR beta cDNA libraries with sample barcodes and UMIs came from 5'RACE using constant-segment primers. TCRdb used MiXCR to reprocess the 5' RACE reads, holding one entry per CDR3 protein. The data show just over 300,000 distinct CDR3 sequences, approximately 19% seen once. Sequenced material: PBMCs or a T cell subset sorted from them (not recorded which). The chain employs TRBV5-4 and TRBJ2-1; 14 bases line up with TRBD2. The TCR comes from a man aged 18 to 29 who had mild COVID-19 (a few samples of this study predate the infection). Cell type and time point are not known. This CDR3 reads CASTPGLAGAEQFF. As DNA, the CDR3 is TGTGCCAGCACCCCGGGACTAGCGGGAGCTGAGCAGTTCTTC.